These T cell receptor beta chains were read from a single sample in a study of CD8+CD57+ T cells in acquired aplastic anemia. TCRdb reanalysed the reads using MiXCR and keeps one entry per CDR3 protein. The sample lists about 210,000 distinct CDR3 sequences, approximately 60% occurring once. The specimen was sorted CD4+, CD8+, or CD8+CD57+ T cells (not recorded which) from PBMCs. These receptors originate from a human donor in good health. CDR3s include the opening cysteine and the closing phenylalanine or tryptophan. The D gene is left open where the match is weak. Clone size is given for some rows only: seen once, a few or many times, or a class if the clone is expanded.

CDR3aa: CASSDRGPETQYF; CDR3nt: TGTGCCAGCAGTGACAGGGGGCCTGAGACCCAGTACTTC; abundance: .; j_gene: TRBJ2-5; d_gene: TRBD1; v_gene: TRBV2
CDR3aa: CSASDGRAHEQFF; CDR3nt: TGCAGTGCTTCCGACGGGAGGGCCCATGAGCAGTTCTTC; abundance: .; j_gene: TRBJ2-1; d_gene: TRBD2; v_gene: TRBV20-1
CDR3aa: CASSIQIYSDQPQHF; CDR3nt: TGTGCCAGTAGTATTCAGATTTATAGCGATCAGCCCCAGCATTTT; abundance: many; j_gene: TRBJ1-5; d_gene: .; v_gene: TRBV19
CDR3aa: CSASSPGGYTEAFF; CDR3nt: TGCAGTGCTAGCTCCCCCGGGGGGTACACTGAAGCTTTCTTT; abundance: .; j_gene: TRBJ1-1; d_gene: .; v_gene: TRBV20-1
CDR3aa: CDSTGQGDKETQYF; CDR3nt: TGTGACAGCACGGGACAGGGAGACAAAGAGACCCAGTACTTC; abundance: .; j_gene: TRBJ2-5; d_gene: TRBD1; v_gene: TRBV2
CDR3aa: CASSLSLADEAFF; CDR3nt: TGTGCCAGCAGTTTATCGTTGGCAGATGAAGCTTTCTTT; abundance: .; j_gene: TRBJ1-1; d_gene: .; v_gene: TRBV28
CDR3aa: CSASGAGVRTYEQYF; CDR3nt: TGCAGTGCTAGTGGGGCAGGGGTTAGGACCTACGAGCAGTACTTC; abundance: .; j_gene: TRBJ2-7; d_gene: .; v_gene: TRBV20-1
CDR3aa: CASKVPGLPGTGELFF; CDR3nt: TGTGCCAGCAAAGTCCCAGGGCTCCCAGGGACCGGGGAGCTGTTTTTT; abundance: few; j_gene: TRBJ2-2; d_gene: .; v_gene: TRBV6-5
CDR3aa: CASSFWGHAFF; CDR3nt: TGTGCCAGCAGCTTCTGGGGGCACGCTTTCTTT; abundance: .; j_gene: TRBJ1-1; d_gene: .; v_gene: TRBV7-9
CDR3aa: CASSQGGVNGYAF; CDR3nt: TGTGCCAGCAGCCAGGGGGGCGTGAATGGCTACGCCTTC; abundance: .; j_gene: TRBJ1-2; d_gene: TRBD1; v_gene: TRBV5-6
CDR3aa: CSARAELKQFF; CDR3nt: TGCAGTGCTAGAGCCGAGTTAAAGCAGTTCTTC; abundance: .; j_gene: TRBJ2-1; d_gene: .; v_gene: TRBV20-1
CDR3aa: CASSYGRTYEQYF; CDR3nt: TGTGCCAGCAGCTACGGGCGAACCTACGAGCAGTACTTC; abundance: .; j_gene: TRBJ2-7; d_gene: .; v_gene: TRBV5-4
CDR3aa: CASSWGGSYEQYF; CDR3nt: TGTGCCAGCAGCTGGGGAGGGTCCTACGAGCAGTACTTC; abundance: many; j_gene: TRBJ2-7; d_gene: TRBD2; v_gene: TRBV5-8
CDR3aa: CASSESGDDNEQFF; CDR3nt: TGTGCCAGCAGCGAAAGCGGGGACGACAATGAGCAGTTCTTC; abundance: many; j_gene: TRBJ2-1; d_gene: TRBD2; v_gene: TRBV9